In this sample, the clone carrying this T cell receptor (beta chain) is medium-sized (0.01 to 0.1%). The antigen is unknown. A much larger clone differs by one base, so this may be a read error. This entry belongs to a study of blood T cells in healthy people across ages. Points from the study as a whole: It was not known whether donors were CMV positive (a possible confounder of expanded clonotype changes).

The CDR3 consists of 15 residues. CDR1 and CDR2 from the germline V gene are MGHDK and SYGVNS. The V and J ends lost 2 bases and 8 bases respectively, with 13 bases between them. Total RNA was isolated from each sample in quantities of at least 5 micrograms. Through a sample-barcoded 5' primer and a J-beta primer mix, a second PCR was run for about 6 to 12 cycles. TCRdb used MiXCR to reprocess the 5' RACE reads, holding one entry per CDR3 protein. The sample lists 1,100,000 or so distinct CDR3 sequences, more than 35% occurring once. This sequence originates from an older woman in good health. This chain joins TRBV25-1 and TRBJ1-6; D is perhaps TRBD1 (6 bases). Source material: blood. The CDR3 region is CASSEDTGLDSPLHF. The CDR3 nucleotides are TGTGCCAGCAGTGAAGACACAGGGTTAGATTCACCCCTCCACTTT.